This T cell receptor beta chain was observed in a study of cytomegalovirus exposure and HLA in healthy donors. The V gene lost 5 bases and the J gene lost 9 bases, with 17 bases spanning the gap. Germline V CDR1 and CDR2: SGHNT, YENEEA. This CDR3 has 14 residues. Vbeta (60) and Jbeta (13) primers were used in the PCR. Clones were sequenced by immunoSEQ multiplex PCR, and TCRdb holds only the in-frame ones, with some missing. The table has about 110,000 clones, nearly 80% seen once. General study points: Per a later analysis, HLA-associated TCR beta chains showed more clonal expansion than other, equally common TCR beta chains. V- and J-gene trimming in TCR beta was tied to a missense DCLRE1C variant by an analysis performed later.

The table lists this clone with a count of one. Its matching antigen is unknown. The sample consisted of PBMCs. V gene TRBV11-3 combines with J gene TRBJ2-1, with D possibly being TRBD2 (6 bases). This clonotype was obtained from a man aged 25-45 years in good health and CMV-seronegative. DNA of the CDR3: TGTGCCAGCAGCGACGGGGGTGCCCTAGGTGAGCAGTTCTTC. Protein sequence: CASSDGGALGEQFF.